Listed below are T cell receptor beta chains from one sample, sequenced in a study of cytomegalovirus exposure and HLA in healthy donors. The protocol was immunoSEQ multiplex PCR, while the TCRdb copy is restricted to in-frame clones and leaves out a portion. Of around 150,000 clones listed, about 80% are singletons. The specimen sequenced was PBMCs. The source is a man aged 25-45 years in good health and CMV-seropositive. Each CDR3 is given with its conserved first and last residue. The order of the fields is D gene, clone size, J gene, V gene, CDR3 DNA, CDR3 protein. D genes are given only for firm matches. Clone size is stated in some rows and not others, as once, few, many or a class when expanded.

NA	once	TRBJ1-1	TRBV5-1	TGCGCCAGCACCCTCTGGGGGCTCGCGGACACTGAAGCTTTCTTT	CASTLWGLADTEAFF
NA	NA	TRBJ2-1	TRBV5-6	TGTGCCAGCGGGAGGCGGGTGGATGAGCAGTTCTTC	CASGRRVDEQFF
TRBD1	NA	TRBJ1-3	TRBV29-1	TGCAGCGTGACAGGGGGCCCTGGAAACACCATATATTTT	CSVTGGPGNTIYF
NA	NA	TRBJ2-7	TRBV7-9	TGTGCCAGCAGCTCCCAGGTATTCCACTCCTACGAGCAGTACTTC	CASSSQVFHSYEQYF
NA	once	TRBJ2-7	TRBV5-1	TGCGCCAGCAGCTTGACACAGAGTTACTACGAGCAGTACTTC	CASSLTQSYYEQYF
NA	many	TRBJ2-7	TRBV15	TGTGCCACCAGCCGTTCATATAGCCACGAGCAGTACTTC	CATSRSYSHEQYF
TRBD2	NA	TRBJ2-1	TRBV27	TGTGCCAGCAGTTCGGGAGGGGAGCAGTTCTTC	CASSSGGEQFF
NA	NA	TRBJ1-1	TRBV18	TGTGCCAGCTCCCGGGATATGAACACTGAAGCTTTCTTT	CASSRDMNTEAFF
TRBD2	NA	TRBJ2-1	TRBV7-9	TGTGCCAGCAGCTCCGGACTAGCGGGATTATACAATGAGCAGTTCTTC	CASSSGLAGLYNEQFF
TRBD2	NA	TRBJ2-3	TRBV30	TGTGCCTGGGCCTGGAGCGGGAGGGTCTCAGATACGCAGTATTTT	CAWAWSGRVSDTQYF
NA	NA	TRBJ2-1	TRBV28	TGTGCCAGCAGTTCCCCCGTAGCCTACAATGAGCAGTTCTTC	CASSSPVAYNEQFF
NA	medium-sized	TRBJ2-2	TRBV11-3	TGTGCCAGCACCCCCATCGGGGAGCTGTTTTTT	CASTPIGELFF
TRBD2	NA	TRBJ2-3	TRBV27	TGTGCCAGCAGTTTCCGACTAGCTAGCACAGATACGCAGTATTTT	CASSFRLASTDTQYF
TRBD1	NA	TRBJ1-1	TRBV11-2	TGTGCCAGCAGCGGACGGGACAGGGGGCAGTTTTTAGCTTTCTTT	CASSGRDRGQFLAFF
TRBD1	NA	TRBJ1-1	TRBV10-3	TGTGCCATCAGGGGGACAGGGGGCTCTGAAGCTTTCTTT	CAIRGTGGSEAFF
TRBD1	few	TRBJ1-2	TRBV7-2	TGTGCCAGCAGCCCTCGAGGGGGCAACTATGGCTACACCTTC	CASSPRGGNYGYTF
TRBD2	NA	TRBJ2-5	TRBV6-5	TGTGCCAGCAGTTATGAGCGGGGGGCGGGAGAGACCCAGTACTTC	CASSYERGAGETQYF
NA	NA	TRBJ1-5	TRBV5-6	TGTGCCAGCAGCTTGAGGCAGGGTAAACAGCCCCAGCATTTT	CASSLRQGKQPQHF
TRBD1	once	TRBJ2-3	TRBV2	TGTGCCAGCAGTGGCGGACAGGGCACAGATACGCAGTATTTT	CASSGGQGTDTQYF
TRBD1	NA	TRBJ2-2	TRBV5-1	TGCGCCAGCAGCGGACAGGCTTCCGGGGAGCTGTTTTTT	CASSGQASGELFF
NA	NA	TRBJ2-7	TRBV6-5	TGTGCCAGCAGTTACTCGGGGGGACAGACCTCCTACGAGCAGTACTTC	CASSYSGGQTSYEQYF
TRBD1	NA	TRBJ2-2	TRBV5-1	TGCGCCAGCAGCCGGGACAGGGGTACCGGGGAGCTGTTTTTT	CASSRDRGTGELFF
TRBD1	NA	TRBJ1-2	TRBV18	TGTGCCAGCTCACCCTTGACAGGGGAGGGCTACACCTTC	CASSPLTGEGYTF
NA	NA	TRBJ1-4	TRBV2	TGTGCCAGCAGCGAGGGCCTTACAACTAATGAAAAACTGTTTTTT	CASSEGLTTNEKLFF
TRBD1	NA	TRBJ1-4	TRBV2	TGTGCCAGCAGTGGGGACAGGGGGGTTGGAACAGCTAATGAAAAACTGTTTTTT	CASSGDRGVGTANEKLFF
TRBD2	NA	TRBJ2-5	TRBV18	TGTGCCAGCTCACCGGACGGGAGGTACCAAGAGACCCAGTACTTC	CASSPDGRYQETQYF
TRBD1	NA	TRBJ1-2	TRBV5-1	TGCGCCAGCAGCTCGAGCCAACCGGGACAGGGCTATGGCTACACCTTC	CASSSSQPGQGYGYTF
TRBD2	NA	TRBJ2-3	TRBV6-1	TGTGCCAGCAGGTTAGCGGGGGCCACAGATACGCAGTATTTT	CASRLAGATDTQYF
NA	NA	TRBJ1-5	TRBV10-3	TGTGCCATCAGTGACCGGACAAGCAATCAGCCCCAGCATTTT	CAISDRTSNQPQHF
TRBD1	NA	TRBJ1-3	TRBV27	TGTGCCAGCAGTCTCAGGGGGCCTGGAAACACCATATATTTT	CASSLRGPGNTIYF
NA	NA	TRBJ1-5	TRBV19	TGTGCCAGTAGTACGTCAGATAGCAATCAGCCCCAGCATTTT	CASSTSDSNQPQHF
TRBD2	NA	TRBJ2-7	TRBV4-3	TGCGCCAGCAGCTACTCCCTTGGCGGGGGGGCCGCCCACGAGCAGTACTTC	CASSYSLGGGAAHEQYF
NA	NA	TRBJ2-5	TRBV5-4	TGTGCCAGCAGCCAGACTCAGTCGGAGACCCAGTACTTC	CASSQTQSETQYF
TRBD2	NA	TRBJ2-7	TRBV5-1	TGCGCCAGCGAAAGGGGGACTAGCGGTGCCTACGAGCAGTACTTC	CASERGTSGAYEQYF
TRBD2	NA	TRBJ2-1	TRBV7-3	TGTGCCAGCAGCTTAAATCCCGGACTAGCGGACGGCAATGAGCAGTTCTTC	CASSLNPGLADGNEQFF
NA	NA	TRBJ2-2	TRBV19	TGTGCCAGTAGCCCCAGCGGGCAGACCACCGGGGAGCTGTTTTTT	CASSPSGQTTGELFF
TRBD2	NA	TRBJ2-7	TRBV7-6	TGTGCCAGCAGCCCAGGAGGCGGGGGTCACGAGCAGTACTTC	CASSPGGGGHEQYF
TRBD1	NA	TRBJ2-3	TRBV7-3	TGTGCCAGCAGCTTAATCGGGACAGGGGGGAAGAATACGCAGTATTTT	CASSLIGTGGKNTQYF
NA	few	TRBJ2-7	TRBV7-9	TGTGCCAGCAGCGATACAGGGTCCCATGCCTACGAGCAGTACTTC	CASSDTGSHAYEQYF
NA	NA	TRBJ2-3	TRBV9	TGTGCCAGCAGCGTAGGGGGGGTGGGGAATACGCAGTATTTT	CASSVGGVGNTQYF
TRBD1	NA	TRBJ2-7	TRBV27	TGTGCCAGCAGTTTGGGACAGGTATACGAGCAGTACTTC	CASSLGQVYEQYF
NA	NA	TRBJ2-5	TRBV29-1	TGCAGCGTTCTTCCGGTAGAAGCCCAGTACTTC	CSVLPVEAQYF
TRBD2	NA	TRBJ2-3	TRBV30	TGTGCCTGGAGGGCCCAACGAGGGACTAGCGGGAATACGCAGTATTTT	CAWRAQRGTSGNTQYF
NA	NA	TRBJ1-1	TRBV7-2	TGTGCCAGCAGCTCCCAGGGTGACACTGAAGCTTTCTTT	CASSSQGDTEAFF
NA	NA	TRBJ1-5	TRBV11-3	TGTGCCAGCAGCAAAGTGGGAGGGAACAATCAGCCCCAGCATTTT	CASSKVGGNNQPQHF
NA	NA	TRBJ1-2	TRBV5-1	TGCGCCAGCAGCTCGGGGGAGCAGTACGGCTACACCTTC	CASSSGEQYGYTF
NA	NA	TRBJ2-7	TRBV7-9	TGTGCCAGCAGCTTAGGTGGGTTCAATCGCGACTTCGAGCAGTACTTC	CASSLGGFNRDFEQYF
NA	NA	TRBJ2-7	TRBV7-9	TGTGCCAGCAGCTTCTGGCGAGCGGCCCTCTCCTACGAGCAGTACTTC	CASSFWRAALSYEQYF